Given below is one TCR beta chain in context. This sample was included in a study of blood T cell repertoires in COVID-19. The CDR3 has 15 residues. CDR1 is SGHTA, CDR2 FQGNSA, per germline. With V trimmed by 5 bases and J by 6 bases, 8 bases remained unmatched. The assay was immunoSEQ multiplex PCR, and TCRdb's table has in-frame clones only and misses some. The sample includes fewer than 350,000 clones, around 90% of them seen just once. What was sequenced was PBMCs or T cells enriched from blood (not recorded which). The sequence was obtained from a woman in her sixties or seventies in a cohort exposed to, infected with or recovered from COVID-19 (not recorded which). The chain recombines TRBV7-2 with TRBJ2-1; 9 positions agree with TRBD1. The CDR3 DNA reads TGTGCCAGCAGCCAGGACAGGGGCAATGTCAATGAGCAGTTCTTC. Protein sequence: CASSQDRGNVNEQFF.